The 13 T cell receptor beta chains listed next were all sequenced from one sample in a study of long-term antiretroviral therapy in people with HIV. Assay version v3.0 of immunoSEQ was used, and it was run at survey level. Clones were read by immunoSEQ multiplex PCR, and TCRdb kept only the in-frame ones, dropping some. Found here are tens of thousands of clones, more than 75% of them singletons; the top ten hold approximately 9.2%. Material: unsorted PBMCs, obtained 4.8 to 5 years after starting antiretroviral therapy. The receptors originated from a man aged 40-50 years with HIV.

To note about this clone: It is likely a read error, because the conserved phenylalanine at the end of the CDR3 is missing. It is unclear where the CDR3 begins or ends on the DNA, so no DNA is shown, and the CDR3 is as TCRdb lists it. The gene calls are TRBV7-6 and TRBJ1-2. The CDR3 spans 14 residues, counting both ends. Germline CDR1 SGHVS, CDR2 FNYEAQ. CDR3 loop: CASSVTSKDLWLHL.

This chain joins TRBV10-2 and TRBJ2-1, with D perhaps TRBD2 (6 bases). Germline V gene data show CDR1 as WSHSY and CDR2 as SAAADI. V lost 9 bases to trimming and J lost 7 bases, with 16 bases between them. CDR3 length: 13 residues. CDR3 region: CASALLARNEQFF. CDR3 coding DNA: TGCGCCAGTGCGTTACTAGCTCGTAATGAGCAGTTCTTC.

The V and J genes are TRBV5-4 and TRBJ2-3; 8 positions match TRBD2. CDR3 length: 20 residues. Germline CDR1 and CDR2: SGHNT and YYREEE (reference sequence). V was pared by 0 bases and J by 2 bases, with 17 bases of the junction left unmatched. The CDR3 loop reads CASSLESGGPRLRATDTQYF. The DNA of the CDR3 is TGTGCCAGCAGCTTGGAGTCGGGAGGGCCCCGTCTGAGGGCCACAGATACGCAGTATTTT. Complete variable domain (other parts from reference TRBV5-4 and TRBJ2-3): ETGVTQSPTHLIKTRGQQVTLRCSSQSGHNTVSWYQQALGQGPQFIFQYYREEENGRGNFPPRFSGLQFPNYSSELNVNALELDDSALYLCASSLESGGPRLRATDTQYFGPGTRLTVL.

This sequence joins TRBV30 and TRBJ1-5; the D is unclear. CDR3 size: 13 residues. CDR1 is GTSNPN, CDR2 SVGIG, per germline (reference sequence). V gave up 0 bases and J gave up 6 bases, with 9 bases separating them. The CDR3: CAWSVRAGQPQHF. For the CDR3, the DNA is TGTGCCTGGAGTGTACGCGCGGGTCAGCCCCAGCATTTT.

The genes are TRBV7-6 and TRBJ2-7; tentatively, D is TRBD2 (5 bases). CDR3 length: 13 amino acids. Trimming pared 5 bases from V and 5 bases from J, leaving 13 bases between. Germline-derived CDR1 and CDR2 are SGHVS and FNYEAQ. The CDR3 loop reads CASSPAGGDEQYF. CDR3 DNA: TGTGCCAGCAGCCCAGCAGGAGGCGACGAGCAGTACTTC.

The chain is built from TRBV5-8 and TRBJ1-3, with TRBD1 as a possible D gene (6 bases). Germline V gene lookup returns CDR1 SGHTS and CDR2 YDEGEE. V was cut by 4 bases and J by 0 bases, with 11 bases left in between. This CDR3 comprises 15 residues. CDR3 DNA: TGTGCCAGCAGCGTCGGGACAAGCTCTGGAAACACCATATATTTT. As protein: CASSVGTSSGNTIYF.

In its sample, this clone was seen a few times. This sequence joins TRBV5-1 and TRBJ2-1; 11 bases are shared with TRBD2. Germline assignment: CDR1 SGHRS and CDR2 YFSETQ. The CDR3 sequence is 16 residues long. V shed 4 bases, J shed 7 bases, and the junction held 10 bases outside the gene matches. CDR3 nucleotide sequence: TGCGCCAGCAGCCTGACCACTAGCGGGAGAAGTAATGAGCAGTTCTTC. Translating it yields CASSLTTSGRSNEQFF.

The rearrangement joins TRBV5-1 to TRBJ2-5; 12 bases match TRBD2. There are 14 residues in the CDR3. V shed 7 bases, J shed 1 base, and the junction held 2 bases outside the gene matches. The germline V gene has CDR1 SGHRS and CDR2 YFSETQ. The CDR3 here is CASGLAGSQETQYF. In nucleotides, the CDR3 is TGCGCCAGCGGACTAGCGGGGAGCCAAGAGACCCAGTACTTC. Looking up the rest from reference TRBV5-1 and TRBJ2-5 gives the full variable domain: KAGVTQTPRYLIKTRGQQVTLSCSPISGHRSVSWYQQTPGQGLQFLFEYFSETQRNKGNFPGRFSGRQFSNSRSEMNVSTLELGDSALYLCASGLAGSQETQYFGPGTRLLVL.

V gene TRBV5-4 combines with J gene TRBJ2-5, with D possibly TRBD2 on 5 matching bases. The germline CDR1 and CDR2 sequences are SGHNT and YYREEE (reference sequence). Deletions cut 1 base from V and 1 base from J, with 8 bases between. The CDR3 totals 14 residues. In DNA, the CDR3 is TGTGCCAGCAGCTTGAAAAGCGGCCAAGAGACCCAGTACTTC. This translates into CASSLKSGQETQYF. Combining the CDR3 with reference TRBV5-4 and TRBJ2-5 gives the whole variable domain ETGVTQSPTHLIKTRGQQVTLRCSSQSGHNTVSWYQQALGQGPQFIFQYYREEENGRGNFPPRFSGLQFPNYSSELNVNALELDDSALYLCASSLKSGQETQYFGPGTRLLVL.

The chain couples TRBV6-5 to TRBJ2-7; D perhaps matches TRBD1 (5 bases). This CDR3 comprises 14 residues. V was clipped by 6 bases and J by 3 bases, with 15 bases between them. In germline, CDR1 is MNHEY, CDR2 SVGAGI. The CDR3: CASSGHFLDYEQYF. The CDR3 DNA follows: TGTGCCAGCAGCGGACACTTCTTGGACTACGAGCAGTACTTC.

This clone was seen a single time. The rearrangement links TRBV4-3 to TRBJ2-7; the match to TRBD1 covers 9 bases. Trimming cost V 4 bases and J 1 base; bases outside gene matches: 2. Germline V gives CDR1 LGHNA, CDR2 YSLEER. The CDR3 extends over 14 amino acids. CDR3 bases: TGCGCCAGCAGCCGGGACAGGGTGTCCTACGAGCAGTACTTC. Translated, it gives CASSRDRVSYEQYF.

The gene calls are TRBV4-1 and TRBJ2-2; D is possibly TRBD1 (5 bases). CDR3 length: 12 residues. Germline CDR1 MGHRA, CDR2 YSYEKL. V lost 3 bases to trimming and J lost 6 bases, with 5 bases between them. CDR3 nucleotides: TGCGCCAGCAGCCAGGGGCCCGGGGAGCTGTTTTTT. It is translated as CASSQGPGELFF.

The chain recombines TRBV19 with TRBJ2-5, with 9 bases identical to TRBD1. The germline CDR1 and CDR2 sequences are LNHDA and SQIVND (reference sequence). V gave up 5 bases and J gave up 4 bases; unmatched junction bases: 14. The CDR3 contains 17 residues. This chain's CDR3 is CASSVTGTGTWGETQYF. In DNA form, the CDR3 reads TGTGCCAGTAGTGTAACCGGGACAGGGACGTGGGGAGAGACCCAGTACTTC.